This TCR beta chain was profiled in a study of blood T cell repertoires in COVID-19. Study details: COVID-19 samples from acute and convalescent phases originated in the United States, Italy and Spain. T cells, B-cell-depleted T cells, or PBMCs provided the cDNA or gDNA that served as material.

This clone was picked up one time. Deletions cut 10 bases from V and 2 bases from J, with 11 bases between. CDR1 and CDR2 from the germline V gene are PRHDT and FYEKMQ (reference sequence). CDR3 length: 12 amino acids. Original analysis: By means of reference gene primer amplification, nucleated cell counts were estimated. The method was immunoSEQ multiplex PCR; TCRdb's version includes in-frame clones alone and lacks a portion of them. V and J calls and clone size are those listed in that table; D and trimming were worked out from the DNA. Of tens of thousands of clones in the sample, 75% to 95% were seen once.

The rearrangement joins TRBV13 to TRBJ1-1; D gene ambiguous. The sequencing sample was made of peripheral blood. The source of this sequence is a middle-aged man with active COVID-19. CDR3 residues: CATAGANTEAFF. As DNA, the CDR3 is TGTGCCACTGCGGGTGCAAACACTGAAGCTTTCTTT.